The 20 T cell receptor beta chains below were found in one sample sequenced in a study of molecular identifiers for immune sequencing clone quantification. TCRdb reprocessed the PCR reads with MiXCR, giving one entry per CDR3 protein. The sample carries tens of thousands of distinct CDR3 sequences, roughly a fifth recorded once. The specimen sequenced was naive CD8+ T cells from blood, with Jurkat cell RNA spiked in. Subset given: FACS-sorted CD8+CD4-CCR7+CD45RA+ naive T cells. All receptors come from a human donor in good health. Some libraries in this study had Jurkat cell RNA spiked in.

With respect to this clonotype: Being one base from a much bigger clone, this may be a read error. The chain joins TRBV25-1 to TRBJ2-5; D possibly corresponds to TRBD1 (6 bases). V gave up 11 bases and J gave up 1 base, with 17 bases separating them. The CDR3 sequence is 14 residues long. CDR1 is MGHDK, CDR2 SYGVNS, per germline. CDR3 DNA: TGTGCCGGCCAAACAGGGTTTCCCCAAGAGACCCAGTACTTC. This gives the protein CAGQTGFPQETQYF.

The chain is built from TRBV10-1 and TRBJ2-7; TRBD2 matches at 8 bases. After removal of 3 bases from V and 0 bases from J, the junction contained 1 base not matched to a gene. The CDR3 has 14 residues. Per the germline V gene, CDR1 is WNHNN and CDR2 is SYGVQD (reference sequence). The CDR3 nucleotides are TGCGCCAGCAGTGAAACTAGCGGCTCCTACGAGCAGTACTTC. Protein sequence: CASSETSGSYEQYF.

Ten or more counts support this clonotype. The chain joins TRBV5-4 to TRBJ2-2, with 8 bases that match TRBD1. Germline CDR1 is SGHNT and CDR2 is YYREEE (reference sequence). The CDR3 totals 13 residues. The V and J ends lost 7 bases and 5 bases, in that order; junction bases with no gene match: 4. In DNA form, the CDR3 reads TGTGCCAGCGGACAGGGTTGGACCGGGGAGCTGTTTTTT. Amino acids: CASGQGWTGELFF.

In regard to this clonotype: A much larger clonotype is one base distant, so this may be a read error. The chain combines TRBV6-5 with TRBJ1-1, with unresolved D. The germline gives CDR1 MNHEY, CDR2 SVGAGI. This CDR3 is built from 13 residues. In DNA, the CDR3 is TGTGCCAGCAGAAACGGCATTTACACTGAAGCTCTCTTT. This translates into CASRNGIYTEALF.

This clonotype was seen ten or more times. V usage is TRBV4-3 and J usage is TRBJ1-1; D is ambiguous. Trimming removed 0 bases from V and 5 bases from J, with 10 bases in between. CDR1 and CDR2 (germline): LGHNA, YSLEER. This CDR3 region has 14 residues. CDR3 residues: CASSQDFIGTEAFF. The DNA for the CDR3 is TGCGCCAGCAGCCAAGATTTTATAGGTACTGAAGCTTTCTTT.

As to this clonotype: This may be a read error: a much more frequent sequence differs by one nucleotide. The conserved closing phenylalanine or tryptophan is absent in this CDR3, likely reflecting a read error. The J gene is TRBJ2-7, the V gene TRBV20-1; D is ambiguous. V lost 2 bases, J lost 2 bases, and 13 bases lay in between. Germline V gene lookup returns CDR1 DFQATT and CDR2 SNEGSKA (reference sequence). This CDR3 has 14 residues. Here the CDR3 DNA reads TGCAGTGCTAGATCAATCGCAGGTACCTACGAGCAGTACATC. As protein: CSARSIAGTYEQYI.

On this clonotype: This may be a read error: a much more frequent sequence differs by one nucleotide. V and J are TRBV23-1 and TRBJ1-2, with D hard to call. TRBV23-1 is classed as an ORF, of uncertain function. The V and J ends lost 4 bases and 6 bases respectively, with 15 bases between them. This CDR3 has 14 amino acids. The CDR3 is CASSPCLGRDGYTF. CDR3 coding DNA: TGCGCCAGCAGTCCTTGTCTAGGGAGGGATGGCTACACCTTC.

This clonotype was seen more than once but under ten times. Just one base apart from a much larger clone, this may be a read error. The CDR3 reads CASSLIGTTYHEQFF. CDR3 sequence (DNA): TGTGCCAGCAGCCTAATCGGGACGACCTACCATGAGCAGTTCTTC. This sequence joins TRBV7-2 and TRBJ2-1; D may correspond to TRBD1 or TRBD2 (5 bases each). The CDR3 consists of 15 residues. Germline V gives CDR1 SGHTA, CDR2 FQGNSA.

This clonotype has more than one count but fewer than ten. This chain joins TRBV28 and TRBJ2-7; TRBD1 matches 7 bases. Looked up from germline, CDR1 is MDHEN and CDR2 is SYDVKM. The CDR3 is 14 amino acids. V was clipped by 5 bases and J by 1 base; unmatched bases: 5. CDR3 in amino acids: CASSTTGISYEQYF. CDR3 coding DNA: TGTGCCAGCAGTACGACAGGGATTTCCTACGAGCAGTACTTC.

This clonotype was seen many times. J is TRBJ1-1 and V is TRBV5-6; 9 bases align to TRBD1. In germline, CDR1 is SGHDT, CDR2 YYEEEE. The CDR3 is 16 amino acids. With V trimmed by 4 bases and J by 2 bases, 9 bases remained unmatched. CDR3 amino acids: CASSPNWDRDNTEAFF. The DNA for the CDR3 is TGTGCCAGCAGCCCTAATTGGGACAGGGATAACACTGAAGCTTTCTTT.

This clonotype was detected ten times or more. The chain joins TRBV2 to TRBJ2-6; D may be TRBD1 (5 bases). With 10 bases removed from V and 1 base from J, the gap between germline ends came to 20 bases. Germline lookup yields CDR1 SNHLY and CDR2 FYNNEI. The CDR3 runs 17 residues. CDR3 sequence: CAIRQTPRWSGANVLTF. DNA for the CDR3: TGTGCCATTAGACAGACCCCAAGATGGTCTGGGGCCAACGTCCTGACTTTC.

This chain's CDR3 is CASSPMTATGINSPLHF. The CDR3 DNA reads as TGTGCCAGCAGTCCAATGACCGCGACAGGGATTAACTCACCCCTCCACTTT. The chain couples TRBV27 to TRBJ1-6, with 7 nucleotides matching TRBD1. Per germline, CDR1 MNHEY and CDR2 SMNVEV (reference sequence). The V segment lost 5 bases and the J segment 10 bases; nucleotides outside the gene matches: 17. This CDR3 contains 17 residues.

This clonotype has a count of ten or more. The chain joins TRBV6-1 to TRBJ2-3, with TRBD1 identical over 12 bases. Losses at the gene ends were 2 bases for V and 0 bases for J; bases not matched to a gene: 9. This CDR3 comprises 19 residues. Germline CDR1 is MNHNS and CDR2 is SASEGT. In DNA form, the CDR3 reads TGTGCCAGCAGTGAAACATTGGGACAGGGGGCCCCTAGCACAGATACGCAGTATTTT. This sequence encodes CASSETLGQGAPSTDTQYF.

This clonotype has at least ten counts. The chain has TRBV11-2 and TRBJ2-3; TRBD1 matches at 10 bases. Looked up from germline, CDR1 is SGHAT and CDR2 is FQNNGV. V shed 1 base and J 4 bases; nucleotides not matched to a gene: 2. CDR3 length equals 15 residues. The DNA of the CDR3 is TGTGCCAGCAGCTTAGCCGGGACAGGGGCAGATACGCAGTATTTT. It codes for CASSLAGTGADTQYF.

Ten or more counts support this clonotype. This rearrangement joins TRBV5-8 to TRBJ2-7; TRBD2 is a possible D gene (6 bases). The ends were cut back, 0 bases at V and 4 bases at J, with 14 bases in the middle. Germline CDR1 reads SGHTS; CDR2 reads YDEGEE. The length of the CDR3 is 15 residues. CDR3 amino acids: CASSLVAGPPYEQYF. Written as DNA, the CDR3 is TGTGCCAGCAGCTTGGTTGCGGGGCCCCCATACGAGCAGTACTTC.

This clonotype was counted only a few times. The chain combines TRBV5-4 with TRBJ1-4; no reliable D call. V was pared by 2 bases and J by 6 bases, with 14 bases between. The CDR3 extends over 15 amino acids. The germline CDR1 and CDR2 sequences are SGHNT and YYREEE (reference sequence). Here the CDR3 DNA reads TGTGCCAGCAGCTTCTTAGGAGCCGTCGATGAAAAACTGTTTTTT. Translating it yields CASSFLGAVDEKLFF.

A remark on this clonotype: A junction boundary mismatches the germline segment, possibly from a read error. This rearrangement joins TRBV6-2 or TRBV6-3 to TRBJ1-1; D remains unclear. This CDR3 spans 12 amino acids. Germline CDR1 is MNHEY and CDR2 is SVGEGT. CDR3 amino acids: CASSLGNTEASF. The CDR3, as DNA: TGTGCCAGCAGTTTGGGTAACACTGAAGCTTCCTTT.

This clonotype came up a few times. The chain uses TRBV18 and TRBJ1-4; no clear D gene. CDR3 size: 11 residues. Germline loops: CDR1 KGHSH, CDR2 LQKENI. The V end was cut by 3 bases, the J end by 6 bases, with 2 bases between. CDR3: CASSPDEKLFF. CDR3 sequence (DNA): TGTGCCAGCTCACCGGATGAAAAACTGTTTTTT.

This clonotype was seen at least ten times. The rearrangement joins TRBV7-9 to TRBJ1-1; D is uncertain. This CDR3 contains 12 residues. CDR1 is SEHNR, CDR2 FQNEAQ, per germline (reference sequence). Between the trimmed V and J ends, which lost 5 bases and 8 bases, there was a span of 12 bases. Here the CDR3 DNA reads TGTGCCAGCAGCATGGACCGAAGAGAAGCTTTCTTT. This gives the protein CASSMDRREAFF.

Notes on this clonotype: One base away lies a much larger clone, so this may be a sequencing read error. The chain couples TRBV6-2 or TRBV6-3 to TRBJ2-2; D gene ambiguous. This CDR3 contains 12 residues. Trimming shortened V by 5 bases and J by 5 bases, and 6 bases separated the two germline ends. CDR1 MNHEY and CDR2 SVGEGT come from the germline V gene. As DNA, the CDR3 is TGTGCCAGCAGTCACCTTACCGGGGAGCTGTTTTTT. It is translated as CASSHLTGELFF.